This T cell receptor (beta chain) originates from a study of post-analysis software for immune sequencing data. As for the study in general: Disease trajectories encompassed relapsing-remitting, secondary progressive and progressive-relapsing multiple sclerosis.

Incorporated into the TCR beta cDNA libraries were unique molecular identifiers, which served to reduce PCR and sequencing biases. The authors obtained some 500,000 cDNA molecules from approximately 1 to 10 million T cells. TCRdb reanalysed the PCR reads using MiXCR and keeps one entry per CDR3 protein. The sample gives hundreds of thousands of distinct CDR3 sequences, approximately 60% of which show up once; about 11% is in the top ten. Regarding this clonotype: Its matching antigen is unknown.

Study-wide results and caveats: Strong co-clustering by F measure linked samples that shared a preparation batch. Normalized Chao1 diversity was significantly lower in multiple sclerosis patients than in controls.

The TCR was taken from a girl aged 2-9 years with multiple sclerosis. Material: blood.

The CDR3 DNA is TGCGCCAGCAGCCAAGATGGTATGGGCAATCAGCCCCAGCATTTT. As protein: CASSQDGMGNQPQHF. The chain links TRBV4-1 to TRBJ1-5, with unresolved D. Germline loops: CDR1 MGHRA, CDR2 YSYEKL. The CDR3 extends over 15 amino acids. The V and J ends lost 0 bases and 2 bases respectively, with 8 bases between them.